This T cell receptor (beta chain) was recorded in a study of sequential checkpoint blockade in melanoma. The overall study: Both treatment sequences were followed by maintenance nivolumab.

Described treatment: randomized to nivolumab then ipilimumab (arm A) or the reverse (arm B). Live CD3+CD8+ CD19− CD56− cells were sorted from PBMCs. Per the germline V gene, CDR1 is GTSNPN and CDR2 is SVGIG (reference sequence). The CDR3 is made up of 15 amino acids. V lost 4 bases and J lost 4; bases outside the gene matches: 12. TCRdb's table, derived via immunoSEQ multiplex PCR, lists solely in-frame clones and lacks some. The profile shows 15,000 to 20,000 clones, around three fifths of them singletons. This specimen consisted of CD8+ T cells sorted from blood (inferred from file names), obtained from a patient given nivolumab and ipilimumab in sequence. The TCR originated in a human donor with melanoma. J is TRBJ2-7 and V is TRBV30; 8 bases agree with TRBD1. In DNA, the CDR3 is TGTGCCTGGACCGGATCCGGGACAGGAGCATACGAGCAGTACTTC. It codes for CAWTGSGTGAYEQYF. Drawing the rest from reference TRBV30 and TRBJ2-7, the complete variable domain is SQTIHQWPATLVQPVGSPLSLECTVEGTSNPNLYWYRQAAGRGLQLLFYSVGIGQISSEVPQNLSASRPQDRQFILSSKKLLLSDSGFYLCAWTGSGTGAYEQYFGPGTRLTVT.